This TCR beta chain is from a study of control samples from healthy donors and cancer patients. The method was immunoSEQ multiplex PCR; TCRdb's version includes in-frame clones alone and lacks a portion of them. The profile shows 100,000 to 150,000 clones, roughly 92% of them singletons. Trimming left V 0 bases short and J 5 bases short, with 11 bases between. The CDR3 has 15 amino acids. CDR1 is SGHAT, CDR2 FQNNGV, per germline. Sequencing used blood. The sequence came from a man younger than 30 in good health. The chain links TRBV11-2 to TRBJ2-1; no firm D call. CDR3 sequence: CASSLDRVPHNEQFF. CDR3 coding DNA: TGTGCCAGCAGCTTAGACCGGGTCCCACACAATGAGCAGTTCTTC. The entire variable domain, with the rest obtained from reference TRBV11-2 and TRBJ2-1, is as follows: EAGVAQSPRYKIIEKRQSVAFWCNPISGHATLYWYQQILGQGPKLLIQFQNNGVVDDSQLPKDRFSAERLKGVDSTLKIQPAKLEDSAVYLCASSLDRVPHNEQFFGPGTRLTVL.